This TCR beta chain was sequenced for a study of shared clonotypes between healthy human individuals. General study points: Approximately 4.6% of naive CD4 clonotypes were common to a few donors. What limited the represented genetic and exposure-history diversity was the small number of donors.

CDR3 size: 16 residues. V lost 5 bases and J lost 12, with 29 bases in between. Germline V gene data show CDR1 as MNHEY and CDR2 as SMNVEV (reference sequence). Data came from immunoSEQ multiplex PCR; TCRdb stores just in-frame clones and leaves some out. The sample records about 2 million clones, around 95% being singletons. With regard to this clone: The target antigen is unknown.

J is TRBJ2-7 and V is TRBV27; D may be TRBD1 (7 bases). This clonotype was obtained from a man aged 18 to 30 in good health. Sequenced material: naive CD4+ T cells sorted from blood. Subset meaning: CD45RA+ positively selected. The DNA of the CDR3 is TGTGCCAGCAGTCCGCCGGGACCCGCCAGACTAGGGGGCATGTACTTC. Translation gives CASSPPGPARLGGMYF.